Reported below is one T cell receptor (beta chain). This record comes from a study of blood T cell repertoires in COVID-19. Profiled with immunoSEQ multiplex PCR; TCRdb holds only in-frame clones, not every one. The sample lists approximately 270,000 clones, almost 90% seen once, with around 1.4% in the top ten. Looked up from germline, CDR1 is SGHTA and CDR2 is FQGNSA. The CDR3 extends over 16 amino acids. V shed 5 bases, J shed 9 bases, and the junction held 14 bases outside the gene matches. The chain uses TRBV7-2 and TRBJ2-1; 9 bases agree with TRBD2. The TCR comes from a man older than 75 with acute or convalescent COVID-19. The sample consisted of peripheral blood. CDR3 sequence: CASSQEAGGFNTEQFF. In DNA, the CDR3 is TGTGCCAGCAGCCAAGAGGCGGGGGGGTTTAATACTGAGCAGTTCTTC. Full variable domain (outside the CDR3, taken from reference TRBV7-2 and TRBJ2-1): GAGVSQSPSNKVTEKGKDVELRCDPISGHTALYWYRQSLGQGLEFLIYFQGNSAPDKSGLPSDRFSAERTGGSVSTLTIQRTQQEDSAVYLCASSQEAGGFNTEQFFGPGTRLTVL.